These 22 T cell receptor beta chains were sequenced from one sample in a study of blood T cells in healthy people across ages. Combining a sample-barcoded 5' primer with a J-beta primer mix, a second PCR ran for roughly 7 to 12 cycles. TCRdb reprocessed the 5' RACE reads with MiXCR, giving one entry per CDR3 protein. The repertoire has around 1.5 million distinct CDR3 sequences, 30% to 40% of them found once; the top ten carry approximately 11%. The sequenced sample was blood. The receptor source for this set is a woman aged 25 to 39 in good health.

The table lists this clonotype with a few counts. CDR3 sequence (DNA): TGTGCCAGCAGTTTAGATCCCAGGGTCAGGCATCAGCCCCAGCATTTT. This codes for CASSLDPRVRHQPQHF. The chain links TRBV12-3 or TRBV12-4 to TRBJ1-5; a weak D match, TRBD1 (5 bases). The CDR3 length is 16 residues. The ends were cut back, 1 base at V and 5 bases at J, with 15 bases in the middle.

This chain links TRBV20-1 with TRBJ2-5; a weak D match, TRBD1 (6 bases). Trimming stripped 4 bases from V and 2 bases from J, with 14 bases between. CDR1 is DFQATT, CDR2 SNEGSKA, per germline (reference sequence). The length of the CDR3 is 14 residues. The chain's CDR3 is CSATPGQLQETQYF. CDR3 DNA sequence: TGCAGTGCTACACCGGGACAACTACAAGAGACCCAGTACTTC.

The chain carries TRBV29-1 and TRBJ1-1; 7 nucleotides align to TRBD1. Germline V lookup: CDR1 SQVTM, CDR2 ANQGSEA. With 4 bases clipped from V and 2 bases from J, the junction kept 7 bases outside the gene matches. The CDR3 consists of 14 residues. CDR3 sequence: CSVGGDRVNTEAFF. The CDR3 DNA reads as TGCAGCGTTGGAGGTGACAGGGTAAACACTGAAGCTTTCTTT.

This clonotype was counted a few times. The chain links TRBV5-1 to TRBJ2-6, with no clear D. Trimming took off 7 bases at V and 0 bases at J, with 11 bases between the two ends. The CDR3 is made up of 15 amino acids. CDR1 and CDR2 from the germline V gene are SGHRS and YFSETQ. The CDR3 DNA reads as TGCGCCAGCGCGTTAGACCCCTCTGGGGCCAACGTCCTGACTTTC. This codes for CASALDPSGANVLTF.

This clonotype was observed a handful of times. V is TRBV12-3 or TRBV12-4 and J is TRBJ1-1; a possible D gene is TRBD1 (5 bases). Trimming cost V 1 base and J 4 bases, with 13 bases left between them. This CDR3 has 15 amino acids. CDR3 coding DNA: TGTGCCAGCAGTTTAGGGGGTTGGAGGGGCACTGAAGCTTTCTTT. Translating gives CASSLGGWRGTEAFF.

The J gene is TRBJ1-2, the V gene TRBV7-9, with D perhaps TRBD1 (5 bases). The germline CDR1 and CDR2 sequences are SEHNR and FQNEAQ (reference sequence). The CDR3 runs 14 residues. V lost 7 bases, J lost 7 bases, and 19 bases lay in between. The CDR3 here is CASMAGGGLFGYTF. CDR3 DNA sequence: TGTGCCAGCATGGCGGGGGGTGGCCTTTTTGGCTACACCTTC.

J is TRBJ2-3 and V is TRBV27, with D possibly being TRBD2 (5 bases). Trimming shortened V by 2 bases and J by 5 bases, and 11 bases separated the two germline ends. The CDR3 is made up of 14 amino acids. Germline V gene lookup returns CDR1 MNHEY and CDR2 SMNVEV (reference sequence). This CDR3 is CASSLTSLLDTQYF. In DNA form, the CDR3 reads TGTGCCAGCAGTTTAACTAGTCTGCTAGATACGCAGTATTTT.

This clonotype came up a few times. As DNA, the CDR3 is TGCGCCAGCAGCCCTCCCCCCAGCACAGATACGCAGTATTTT. It specifies CASSPPPSTDTQYF. V and J are TRBV5-1 and TRBJ2-3; D unresolved. Between the trimmed V and J ends, which lost 4 bases and 0 bases, there was a span of 9 bases. Germline values: CDR1 SGHRS, CDR2 YFSETQ. There are 14 residues in the CDR3.

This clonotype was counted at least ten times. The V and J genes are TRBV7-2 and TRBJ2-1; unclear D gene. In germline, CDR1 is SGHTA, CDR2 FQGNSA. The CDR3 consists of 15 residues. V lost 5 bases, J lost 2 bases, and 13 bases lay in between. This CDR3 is CASSPRYGPYNEQFF. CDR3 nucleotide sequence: TGTGCCAGCAGCCCGCGATACGGGCCCTACAATGAGCAGTTCTTC.

DNA of the CDR3: TGTGCAGTACCGGGGCTAAGCGCCTACGAGCAGTACTTC. Translation: CAVPGLSAYEQYF. V is TRBV5-4 and J is TRBJ2-7; D assignment may be TRBD1 or TRBD2 (5 bases each). The CDR3 extends over 13 amino acids. CDR1 and CDR2 (germline): SGHNT, YYREEE (reference sequence).

The CDR3 DNA sequence: TGTGCCAGCAGCTTAGCGGGCGCTAGCGGGAGTCAAGAGCAGTACTTC. Protein sequence: CASSLAGASGSQEQYF. The chain employs TRBV7-8 and TRBJ2-7, with 10 bases identical to TRBD2. This CDR3 comprises 16 residues. The V gene end was trimmed by 0 bases and the J gene end by 7 bases; junction bases not matched to a gene: 9. The germline CDR1 and CDR2 sequences are SGHVS and FQNEAQ.

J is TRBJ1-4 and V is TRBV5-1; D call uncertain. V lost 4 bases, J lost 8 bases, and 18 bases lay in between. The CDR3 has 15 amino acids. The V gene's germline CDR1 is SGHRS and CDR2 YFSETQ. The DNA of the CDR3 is TGCGCCAGCAGCCCGCGGACGGGAGAGAAGGAAAAACTGTTTTTT. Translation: CASSPRTGEKEKLFF.

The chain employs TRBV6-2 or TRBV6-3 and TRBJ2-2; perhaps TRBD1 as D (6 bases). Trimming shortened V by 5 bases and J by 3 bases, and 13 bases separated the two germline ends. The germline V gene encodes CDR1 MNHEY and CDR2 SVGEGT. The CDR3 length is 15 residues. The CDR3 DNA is TGTGCCAGCAGTCCCGGGACACCTCACACCGGGGAGCTGTTTTTT. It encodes CASSPGTPHTGELFF.

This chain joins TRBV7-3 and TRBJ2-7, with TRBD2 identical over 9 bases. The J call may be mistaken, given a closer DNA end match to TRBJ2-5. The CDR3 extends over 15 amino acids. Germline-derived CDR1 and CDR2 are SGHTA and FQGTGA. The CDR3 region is CASSTAGGPAETQYF. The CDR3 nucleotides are TGTGCCAGCAGCACAGCGGGGGGCCCCGCCGAGACCCAGTACTTC.

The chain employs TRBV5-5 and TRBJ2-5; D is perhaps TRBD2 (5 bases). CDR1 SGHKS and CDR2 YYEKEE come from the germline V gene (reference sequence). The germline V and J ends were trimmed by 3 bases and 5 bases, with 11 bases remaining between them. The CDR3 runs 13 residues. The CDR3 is CASSSGKLETQYF. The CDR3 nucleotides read TGTGCCAGCAGCTCCGGGAAGCTGGAGACCCAGTACTTC.

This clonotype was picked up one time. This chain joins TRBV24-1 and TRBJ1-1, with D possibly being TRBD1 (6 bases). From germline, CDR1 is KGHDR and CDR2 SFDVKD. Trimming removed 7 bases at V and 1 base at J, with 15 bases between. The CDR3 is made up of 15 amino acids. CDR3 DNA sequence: TGTGCCACCAGCGAACGTGGGGGCGGGAACACTGAAGCTTTCTTT. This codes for CATSERGGGNTEAFF.

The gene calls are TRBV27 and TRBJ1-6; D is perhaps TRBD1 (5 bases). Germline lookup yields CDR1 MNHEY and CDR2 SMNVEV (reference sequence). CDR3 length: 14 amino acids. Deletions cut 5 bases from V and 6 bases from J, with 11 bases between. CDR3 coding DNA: TGTGCCAGCAGTCTCCGGGGGGGTAATTCACCCCTCCACTTT. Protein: CASSLRGGNSPLHF.

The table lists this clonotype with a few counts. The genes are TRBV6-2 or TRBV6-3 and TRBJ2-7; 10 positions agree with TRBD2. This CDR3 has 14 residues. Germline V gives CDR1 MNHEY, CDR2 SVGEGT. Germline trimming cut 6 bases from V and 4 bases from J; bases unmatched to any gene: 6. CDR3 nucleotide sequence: TGTGCCAGCAGAAGCGGGGGGGCCGGGTACGAGCAGTACTTC. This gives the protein CASRSGGAGYEQYF.

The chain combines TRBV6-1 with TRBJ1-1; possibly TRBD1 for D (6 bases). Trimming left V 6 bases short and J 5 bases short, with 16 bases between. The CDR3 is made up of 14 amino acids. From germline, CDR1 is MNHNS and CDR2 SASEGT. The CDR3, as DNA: TGTGCCAGCAGGGTACAGGGAGGATGGACTGAAGCTTTCTTT. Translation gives CASRVQGGWTEAFF.

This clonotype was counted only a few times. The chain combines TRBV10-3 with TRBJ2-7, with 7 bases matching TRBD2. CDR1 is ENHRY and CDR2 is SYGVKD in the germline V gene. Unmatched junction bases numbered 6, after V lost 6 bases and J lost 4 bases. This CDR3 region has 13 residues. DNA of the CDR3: TGTGCCATCAGGGGGGAGGGCCCGTACGAGCAGTACTTC. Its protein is CAIRGEGPYEQYF.

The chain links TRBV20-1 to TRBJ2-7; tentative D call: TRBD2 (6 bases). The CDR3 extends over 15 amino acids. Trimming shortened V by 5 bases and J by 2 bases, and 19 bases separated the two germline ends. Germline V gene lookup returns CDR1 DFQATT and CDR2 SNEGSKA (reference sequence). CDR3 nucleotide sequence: TGCAGTGCTCCGCCCCCCACTAGCCCCACCTACGAGCAGTACTTC. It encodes CSAPPPTSPTYEQYF.

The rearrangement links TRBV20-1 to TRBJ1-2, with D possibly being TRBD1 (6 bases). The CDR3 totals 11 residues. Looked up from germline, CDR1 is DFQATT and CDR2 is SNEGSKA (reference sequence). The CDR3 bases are TGCAGCGCTCAGGGGAGCGATGGCTACACCTTC. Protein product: CSAQGSDGYTF.